This T cell receptor (beta chain) was obtained from a study of cytomegalovirus exposure and HLA in healthy donors. Study information: A preliminary data release comprised around 85 million unique TCRs obtained from HLA-typed donors.

PCR was performed using 60 Vbeta and 13 Jbeta primers. TCRdb keeps only in-frame clones here, not all; method: immunoSEQ multiplex PCR. The data hold 250,000 or so clones, with around 80% observed a single time. In regard to this clone: The target antigen is unknown.

Findings of the study overall: A later analysis found that most CMV-associated TCR beta chains appeared HLA-restricted.

The germline gives CDR1 MNHEY, CDR2 SMNVEV (reference sequence). This CDR3 spans 13 amino acids. V trimming: 6 bases; J trimming: 7 bases; junction bases outside the gene matches: 5. The specimen was PBMCs. This chain joins TRBV27 and TRBJ2-1, with 8 bases fitting TRBD2. This TCR came from an older woman in good health and CMV-seropositive. The CDR3 sequence: CASRSGSGNEQFF. DNA for the CDR3: TGTGCCAGCAGGAGCGGGAGTGGGAATGAGCAGTTCTTC.